This T cell receptor beta chain was identified during a study of T-cell memory formation after mild COVID-19 (dated by TCRdb to the early 2020s). Context from the whole study: Most TCR sequence clusters were specific to one of the two donors. In a couple of donors, T-cell clones that expanded and contracted after mild COVID-19 were tracked by sequencing TCRalpha and TCRbeta repertoires over time. The cohort comprised two young, previously healthy adult volunteers, one female and one male. On the study overall, not on this receptor specifically: Some responding clones were detected in pre-infection memory, suggesting pre-existing cross-reactive memory T cells joined the SARS-CoV-2 response. Contracting CD4+ clones turned up mainly in the CM and EM memory subsets, whereas EMRA was where CD8+ clones were enriched. Clones contracting from day 15 to 85 had balanced CD4/CD8 phenotypes, while a second wave expanding from day 15 to 37 was biased towards CD4+. Only a couple of mild cases were covered in the study, and larger cohorts including severe cases with pre-infection samples were considered necessary. The second-wave clones that peaked on day 37 were not confirmed to be SARS-CoV-2 specific.

Ficoll-Paque density gradient centrifugation was the method used to isolate PBMCs. This clonotype came up many times. Which antigen it targets is not known. No base quality values were provided; no much bigger clone lies one nucleotide off. Sequencing relied on an Illumina NovaSeq 6000. TCRalpha and TCRbeta cDNA libraries were constructed by 5'RACE with constant-segment primers, with sample barcodes and unique molecular identifiers being introduced. RNA was extracted from every sample with Trizol reagent. Library amplification was performed in two PCR steps, and a second sample barcode and Illumina TruSeq adapters were introduced in the second step. Libraries were sequenced on an Illumina NovaSeq with 2 x 150 bp paired-end reads. Under the source paper's analysis protocol: Reads were demultiplexed and collapsed into UMI-guided consensus sequences with migec v1.2.7. Using mixcr v2.1.11, UMI consensuses were aligned to TRA and TRB V and J templates and then assembled into clonotypes. Expanded or contracted clonotypes were those called significant by both edgeR and NoisET, with noise models trained on biological replicates. For edgeR calls, a false discovery rate-adjusted p below 0.01 and a log2 fold-change threshold of 1 were applied. As an exploratory analysis of dynamics, max-normalized trajectories of the 1000 most abundant clonotypes were examined by PCA with hierarchical clustering. Separately sequenced CD4+ and CD8+ repertoires were used to assign a CD4 or CD8 phenotype to each responding clone. The public reads were reanalyzed by TCRdb: fastp trimming at Q25, MiXCR alignment, in-frame beta chains only. Entries are consolidated by CDR3 protein sequence, retaining the most common genes and DNA. These V and J calls are TCRdb output, not the study's own analysis. For this sample there are more than 250,000 distinct CDR3 sequences; approximately 19% appear just once. Clones ranked in the top ten supply about 21% of the sample.

The germline V and J ends show losses of 5 bases and 6 bases respectively, and no gene match explains 6 bases of the junction. The CDR3 has 13 amino acids, counting the end cysteine and phenylalanine. Solely the CDR3 DNA is kept, with 39 bases framed from the first base. CDR1 and CDR2 (MNHEY, SVGEGT) derive from the germline V gene. The receptor's source is a man between 18 and 29 years old who had mild COVID-19 (a few samples of this study predate the infection). The sample titles of this study are shuffled in the database, so cell type and time point are left out; the donor was told from shared clones. The chain is made from TRBV6-2 or TRBV6-3 and TRBJ2-7; 8 bases in the middle match TRBD1. Material: PBMCs or a T cell subset sorted from them (not recorded which). The CDR3 is CASSRTGLSEQYF. The bases read TGTGCCAGCAGTCGGACAGGGCTCTCCGAGCAGTACTTC.